This entry lists 25 T cell receptor beta chains sequenced from one sample in a study of T cells in localized non-small cell lung cancer. Using immunoSEQ multiplex PCR, the repertoire was profiled, and TCRdb retains in-frame clones only, with some absent. This repertoire shows around 2,500 clones, 25% to 40% found once; its top ten account for 15% to 20%. Sequencing was performed on lung tumor tissue, taken before any cancer treatment. The receptors derive from a female donor of 60 years or more with stage II lung adenocarcinoma.

This chain uses TRBV19 with TRBJ2-7, with D possibly matching TRBD1 (5 bases). This CDR3 is 15 amino acids long. The germline CDR1 and CDR2 sequences are LNHDA and SQIVND (reference sequence). V lost 10 bases and J lost 6, with 25 bases in between. This CDR3 is CATRRAQGQTGEQYF. The CDR3 DNA reads TGTGCCACCCGAAGGGCCCAGGGTCAAACGGGCGAGCAGTACTTC.

By frequency in the sample, this clone is large. In nucleotides, the CDR3 is TGTGCCAGTAGTATCGGGCTCAACTCCTACAATGAGCAGTTCTTC. It translates to CASSIGLNSYNEQFF. The genes are TRBV19 and TRBJ2-1; D call uncertain. CDR3 length equals 15 residues. Between the trimmed V and J ends, which lost 3 bases and 0 bases, there was a span of 9 bases. Per germline, CDR1 LNHDA and CDR2 SQIVND (reference sequence).

This clone was counted only a few times. The rearrangement joins TRBV11-3 to TRBJ1-2; tentative D call: TRBD1 (6 bases). CDR3 length equals 14 residues. The ends were cut back, 3 bases at V and 2 bases at J, with 10 bases in the middle. CDR1 and CDR2 (germline): SGHNT, YENEEA. Written as DNA, the CDR3 is TGTGCCAGCAGCTTGAACAGGGAAAACTATGGCTACACCTTC. It yields the protein CASSLNRENYGYTF.

The chain recombines TRBV19 with TRBJ2-1; D not certain. The CDR3 sequence is 13 residues long. Germline assignment: CDR1 LNHDA and CDR2 SQIVND (reference sequence). Trimming took 3 bases from V and 7 from J, leaving 10 bases between them. CDR3 in amino acids: CASSIGRWNEQFF. CDR3 DNA: TGTGCCAGTAGTATTGGTCGTTGGAATGAGCAGTTCTTC.

This clone was observed a handful of times. The gene calls are TRBV6-8 and TRBJ2-3; the D call may be TRBD1 or TRBD2 (6 bases each). From germline, CDR1 is MNHGY and CDR2 SAAAGT. Trimming cost V 7 bases and J 4 bases, with 21 bases left between them. This CDR3 has 16 residues. The CDR3, as DNA: TGTGCCAGCACTGGGGGGCGGTTTTCGGGAGCAGATACGCAGTATTTT. Its protein is CASTGGRFSGADTQYF.

The chain uses TRBV19 and TRBJ2-3; 8 nucleotides agree with TRBD2. V lost 8 bases and J lost 4; bases outside the gene matches: 14. Germline values: CDR1 LNHDA, CDR2 SQIVND (reference sequence). This CDR3 has 16 amino acids. CDR3: CASARGAGGLADTQYF. The CDR3 region has the DNA TGTGCCAGTGCCCGGGGGGCGGGAGGATTGGCAGATACGCAGTATTTT.

The chain combines TRBV11-3 with TRBJ2-7, with 8 bases that match TRBD2. The germline V gene has CDR1 SGHNT and CDR2 YENEEA. J was trimmed by 3 bases and V by 5 bases; bases with no gene match: 9. This CDR3 contains 15 residues. The CDR3 coding sequence is TGTGCCAGCAGCCGCGAACAGCGGGAGAACTACGAGCAGTACTTC. Translation gives CASSREQRENYEQYF. Filled out from reference TRBV11-3 and TRBJ2-7, the complete variable domain reads EAGVVQSPRYKIIEKKQPVAFWCNPISGHNTLYWYLQNLGQGPELLIRYENEEAVDDSQLPKDRFSAERLKGVDSTLKIQPAELGDSAVYLCASSREQRENYEQYFGPGTRLTVT.

In this sample, this clone turned up a few times. V is TRBV11-3 and J is TRBJ2-5, with TRBD2 matching over 10 bases. V shed 3 bases and J 7 bases; nucleotides not matched to a gene: 8. The CDR3 has 15 amino acids. Germline CDR1 is SGHNT and CDR2 is YENEEA. Written as DNA, the CDR3 is TGTGCCAGCAGCTTCGCTAGCGGGAGCGTTGGGACCCAGTACTTC. This gives the protein CASSFASGSVGTQYF.

The V gene is TRBV14, the J gene TRBJ2-1, with D tentatively TRBD1 (6 bases). Germline values: CDR1 SGHDN, CDR2 FVKESK. This CDR3 has 13 amino acids. Deletions cut 3 bases from V and 10 bases from J, with 13 bases between. The CDR3 nucleotides are TGTGCCAGCAGCCAGAACAGGGTCGGCGAGCAGTTCTTC. The encoded protein is CASSQNRVGEQFF.

The chain uses TRBV10-3 and TRBJ2-2; D remains unclear. Trimming took 10 bases from V and 0 from J, leaving 12 bases between them. The germline V gene has CDR1 ENHRY and CDR2 SYGVKD. The CDR3 runs 14 residues. Here the CDR3 DNA reads TGTGCCAGTTCCCGCGGCCCGAACACCGGGGAGCTGTTTTTT. This translates into CASSRGPNTGELFF.

The gene calls are TRBV10-2 and TRBJ1-6, with 9 bases that match TRBD1. The CDR3 totals 15 residues. Germline CDR1 and CDR2: WSHSY and SAAADI. J lost 7 bases, V lost 3 bases, and 4 bases had no gene match. The CDR3 sequence: CASSDGTGINSPLHF. DNA of the CDR3: TGCGCCAGCAGTGATGGGACAGGGATAAATTCACCCCTCCACTTT.

This clone was found a few times. This chain connects TRBV11-3 to TRBJ2-3, with D perhaps TRBD2 (7 bases). V was clipped by 5 bases and J by 4 bases, with 19 bases between them. CDR1 is SGHNT, CDR2 YENEEA, per germline. This CDR3 has 16 residues. CDR3 loop: CASSNPSGRGADTQYF. CDR3 bases: TGTGCCAGCAGCAACCCGTCAGGGAGGGGGGCAGATACGCAGTATTTT.

The sample holds a few counts of this clone. The chain has TRBV18 and TRBJ1-1; no clear D. Per the germline V gene, CDR1 is KGHSH and CDR2 is LQKENI. V was shortened by 5 bases and J by 7 bases, with 14 bases between the two germline ends. This CDR3 spans 13 amino acids. CDR3 in amino acids: CASSRPPAREAFF. CDR3 nucleotides: TGTGCCAGCTCAAGACCTCCCGCGCGTGAAGCTTTCTTT.

The sample holds a few counts of this clone. The rearrangement links TRBV11-3 to TRBJ2-1; 8 bases match TRBD2. The CDR3 has 15 residues. Germline lookup yields CDR1 SGHNT and CDR2 YENEEA. Unmatched junction bases numbered 5, after V lost 3 bases and J lost 4 bases. The CDR3 DNA reads TGTGCCAGCAGCTTGCAACTAGCGGATTACAATGAGCAGTTCTTC. It translates to CASSLQLADYNEQFF.

This clone was counted between two and nine times. V gene TRBV28 combines with J gene TRBJ1-3; D is undetermined. V lost 3 bases and J lost 0, with 12 bases in between. CDR1 and CDR2 from the germline V gene are MDHEN and SYDVKM. The CDR3 extends over 16 amino acids. The chain's CDR3 is CASSFPGYSSGNTIYF. CDR3 coding DNA: TGTGCCAGCAGTTTCCCGGGGTATAGCTCTGGAAACACCATATATTTT. Complete variable domain (other parts from reference TRBV28 and TRBJ1-3): DVKVTQSSRYLVKRTGEKVFLECVQDMDHENMFWYRQDPGLGLRLIYFSYDVKMKEKGDIPEGYSVSREKKERFSLILESASTNQTSMYLCASSFPGYSSGNTIYFGEGSWLTVV.

CDR3 DNA sequence: TGTGCCAGCAGCCCGCGCGCTAGCGGGAAAGGAGAGACCCAGTACTTC. Translated: CASSPRASGKGETQYF. V usage is TRBV11-3 and J usage is TRBJ2-5; 9 positions agree with TRBD2. V shed 5 bases, J shed 4 bases, and the junction held 11 bases outside the gene matches. CDR1 is SGHNT and CDR2 is YENEEA in the germline V gene. The CDR3 has 16 residues.

This chain links TRBV29-1 with TRBJ1-3; D might be TRBD1 (5 bases). The V end was cut by 7 bases, the J end by 0 bases, with 19 bases between. The CDR3 consists of 16 residues. CDR1 and CDR2 from the germline V gene are SQVTM and ANQGSEA. In DNA form, the CDR3 reads TGCAGCGCCTCCCGCCAGGGTGTCGGCTCTGGAAACACCATATATTTT. Translating gives CSASRQGVGSGNTIYF.

This clone was detected only a few times. The gene calls are TRBV19 and TRBJ1-3; a weak D match, TRBD1 (6 bases). The CDR3 extends over 14 amino acids. Trimming pared 6 bases from V and 5 bases from J, leaving 14 bases between. CDR1 is LNHDA, CDR2 SQIVND, per germline (reference sequence). CDR3 nucleotide sequence: TGTGCCAGTAGACACGTAGGGGGGAGAAACACCATATATTTT. Amino acids: CASRHVGGRNTIYF.

V gene TRBV6-4 combines with J gene TRBJ2-1; no reliable D call. CDR3 length equals 11 residues. Trimming removed 6 bases from V and 10 bases from J, with 10 bases in between. Germline CDR1 reads MRHNA; CDR2 reads SNTAGT. CDR3 in DNA: TGTGCCAGCAGCCCTCGGGTCGAGCAGTTCTTC. Amino acid sequence: CASSPRVEQFF.

The V gene is TRBV23-1, the J gene TRBJ1-2, with D perhaps TRBD1 (5 bases). TRBV23-1 is labeled an ORF, and its function is uncertain. This CDR3 has 14 amino acids. V lost 2 bases and J 9 bases, leaving 16 bases between the germline ends. CDR3 sequence reads: CASSQAPLTESYTF. CDR3 nucleotide sequence: TGCGCCAGCAGTCAAGCCCCGTTGACAGAAAGCTACACCTTC.

This chain joins TRBV30 and TRBJ2-4, with 8 bases fitting TRBD1. Germline CDR1 reads GTSNPN; CDR2 reads SVGIG (reference sequence). Losses at the gene ends were 0 bases for V and 4 bases for J; bases not matched to a gene: 5. The CDR3 contains 15 residues. The CDR3 nucleotides read TGTGCCTGGAGTGTATTGGGACAGGATAAAAACATTCAGTACTTC. Protein: CAWSVLGQDKNIQYF. Supplemented by reference TRBV30 and TRBJ2-4, the full variable domain reads SQTIHQWPATLVQPVGSPLSLECTVEGTSNPNLYWYRQAAGRGLQLLFYSVGIGQISSEVPQNLSASRPQDRQFILSSKKLLLSDSGFYLCAWSVLGQDKNIQYFGAGTRLSVL.

This clone is medium-sized (0.01 to 0.1%) by share. The chain is built from TRBV6-8 and TRBJ2-2, with D tentatively TRBD2 (5 bases). The CDR3 sequence is 16 residues long. The V gene's germline CDR1 is MNHGY and CDR2 SAAAGT. V lost 2 bases, J lost 0 bases, and 10 bases lay in between. In nucleotides, the CDR3 is TGTGCCAGCAGTTACGAGGGCACTCCGAACACCGGGGAGCTGTTTTTT. Translation: CASSYEGTPNTGELFF.

J is TRBJ1-1 and V is TRBV5-1; D not resolved. CDR1 is SGHRS, CDR2 YFSETQ, per germline. The CDR3 runs 15 residues. V gave up 0 bases and J gave up 1 base, with 10 bases separating them. The CDR3 sequence is CASSLGGGGNTEAFF. CDR3 coding DNA: TGCGCCAGCAGCTTGGGAGGTGGAGGGAACACTGAAGCTTTCTTT.

Sample share makes this clone large. The chain links TRBV14 to TRBJ2-1, with TRBD1 identical over 11 bases. Germline V gene lookup returns CDR1 SGHDN and CDR2 FVKESK. After removal of 3 bases from V and 5 bases from J, the junction contained 6 bases not matched to a gene. The CDR3 consists of 16 residues. CDR3 bases: TGTGCCAGCAGCCAGGTACCGGGACAGGGGGACAATGAGCAGTTCTTC. Its translation is CASSQVPGQGDNEQFF.

By its share, this clone is medium-sized. The chain is built from TRBV6-8 and TRBJ1-5, with D perhaps TRBD1 (6 bases). From germline, CDR1 is MNHGY and CDR2 SAAAGT. V dropped 7 bases and J dropped 7 bases, with 17 bases sitting between them. This CDR3 has 14 amino acids. CDR3 in amino acids: CASTKTEGGQPQHF. Written as DNA, the CDR3 is TGTGCCAGCACCAAAACGGAAGGGGGACAGCCCCAGCATTTT.